A selection of T cell receptor beta chains follows, all from one sample in a study of patients and donors after allogeneic stem cell transplantation. TCRdb re-called the RT-PCR reads with MiXCR, one entry per CDR3 protein. The data hold some 880,000 distinct CDR3 sequences, with around 17% observed a single time. Input material: blood, either unsorted or a sorted T cell fraction (not recorded which). The source is a human donor who was either an allogeneic HSCT recipient or a stem cell or donor lymphocyte infusion donor (not recorded which). It is not recorded whose cells these are; they may come from a transplant donor. Both conserved end residues are part of each CDR3. The D gene is left open where the match is weak. The listing skips clone size in some rows; elsewhere it reads once, few, many or a size class.

d_call j_call clone_size v_call cdr3_aa cdr3_nt
- TRBJ2-2 - TRBV29-1 CSVEGPGDTGELFF TGCAGCGTTGAAGGTCCAGGGGACACCGGGGAGCTGTTTTTT
- TRBJ1-2 few TRBV25-1 CASSADNDYGYTF TGTGCCAGCAGTGCCGATAACGACTATGGCTACACCTTC
- TRBJ1-2 few TRBV20-1 CSAWTAEEPDGYTF TGCAGTGCTTGGACGGCCGAAGAGCCAGATGGCTACACCTTC
TRBD1 TRBJ2-1 few TRBV24-1 CATSDQQGMGYNEQFF TGTGCCACCAGTGATCAACAGGGGATGGGATACAATGAGCAGTTCTTC
- TRBJ1-1 - TRBV29-1 CSVEWDQLTEAFF TGCAGCGTTGAATGGGACCAGCTAACTGAAGCTTTCTTT
- TRBJ1-1 - TRBV10-3 CAISESPGRKNTEAFF TGTGCCATCAGTGAATCTCCAGGGAGGAAGAACACTGAAGCTTTCTTT
- TRBJ2-5 - TRBV27 CASSLMRDQETQYF TGTGCCAGCAGTTTAATGCGGGACCAAGAGACCCAGTACTTC
- TRBJ2-3 few TRBV7-8 CASSPSRRRGTDTQYF TGTGCCAGCAGCCCCTCTCGGCGGCGAGGCACAGATACGCAGTATTTT
- TRBJ2-3 once TRBV6-2/TRBV6-3 CASGSAGRFWTDTQYF TGTGCCAGCGGATCGGCAGGGCGGTTTTGGACAGATACGCAGTATTTT
TRBD2 TRBJ2-1 - TRBV3-1 CASRPAGGPRRTYNEQFF TGTGCCAGCAGGCCAGCGGGAGGGCCGCGAAGGACCTACAATGAGCAGTTCTTC
- TRBJ2-4 - TRBV25-1 CASSEVVGGGSIQYF TGTGCCAGCAGTGAGGTGGTAGGAGGGGGTAGTATTCAGTACTTC
- TRBJ2-7 - TRBV27 CASSLFPPTYSSSYEQYF TGTGCCAGCAGTTTATTTCCACCAACCTACTCTAGCTCCTACGAGCAGTACTTC
TRBD1 TRBJ1-1 - TRBV12-3/TRBV12-4 CASSLVGQGASEAFF TGTGCCAGCAGTTTAGTAGGACAGGGGGCATCTGAAGCTTTCTTT
- TRBJ2-1 - TRBV15 CATSVDRDANEQFF TGTGCCACCAGCGTCGACCGGGACGCTAATGAGCAGTTCTTC
TRBD1 TRBJ1-1 - TRBV5-1 CASSRTGSVGTEAFF TGCGCCAGCAGCCGGACAGGCTCTGTAGGCACTGAAGCTTTCTTT
- TRBJ2-7 - TRBV30 CAWSVPHTRGGYEQYF TGTGCCTGGAGTGTACCACATACAAGAGGAGGTTACGAGCAGTACTTC
TRBD2 TRBJ2-1 few TRBV10-3 CAISVGTSGGAWNEQFF TGTGCCATCAGTGTTGGGACTAGCGGGGGGGCCTGGAATGAGCAGTTCTTC
- TRBJ2-1 few TRBV30 CAWSEASTRGTYNEQFF TGTGCCTGGAGTGAGGCTTCAACAAGGGGAACCTACAATGAGCAGTTCTTC
TRBD2 TRBJ2-5 few TRBV4-2 CASSQPPSGRSETQYF TGTGCCAGCAGCCAACCTCCTAGCGGGAGATCTGAGACCCAGTACTTC
- TRBJ2-4 - TRBV20-1 CSARGGLNLPKNIQYF TGCAGTGCTAGAGGGGGACTTAACCTCCCGAAAAACATTCAGTACTTC
- TRBJ2-3 few TRBV7-3 CASSPSGRGPDTQYF TGTGCCAGCAGCCCCTCCGGCCGAGGGCCAGATACGCAGTATTTT
- TRBJ1-1 - TRBV30 CAWSVRGAEAFF TGTGCCTGGAGTGTACGGGGAGCTGAAGCTTTCTTT
TRBD1 TRBJ2-7 - TRBV27 CASSLQGNSYEQYF TGTGCCAGCAGCTTACAGGGGAATAGCTACGAGCAGTACTTC
- TRBJ2-3 many TRBV6-1 CASREDTQYF TGTGCCAGCAGGGAGGATACGCAGTATTTT
- TRBJ2-2 - TRBV7-9 CASSLEGFYTGELFF TGTGCCAGCAGCTTAGAAGGGTTCTACACCGGGGAGCTGTTTTTT
- TRBJ2-1 few TRBV19 CASSIDRGMGNEQFF TGTGCCAGTAGTATAGATCGGGGGATGGGGAATGAGCAGTTCTTC
- TRBJ1-1 many TRBV4-3 CASSQVGTPEAFF TGCGCCAGCAGCCAAGTTGGGACACCTGAAGCTTTCTTT
TRBD2 TRBJ2-3 - TRBV12-3/TRBV12-4 CASSRIAGAASRTDTQYF TGTGCCAGCAGCCGGATAGCGGGGGCCGCCTCCCGCACAGATACGCAGTATTTT
- TRBJ2-2 - TRBV15 CATSRDRRGVNTGELFF TGTGCCACCAGCAGAGATCGAAGAGGGGTAAATACCGGGGAGCTGTTTTTT